This entry describes one TCR beta chain. What it recognizes is unknown. Germline values: CDR1 SGHAT, CDR2 FQNNGV. The CDR3 contains 17 residues. The V and J ends lost 1 base and 2 bases respectively, with 18 bases between them. TCRdb's copy holds only in-frame clones and misses some; the assay was immunoSEQ multiplex PCR. The sample shows some 90,000 clones, roughly 86% of them seen only once. The data belong to a study of T cells in localized non-small cell lung cancer. Overall study findings and caveats: Longer overall survival was associated with a higher density of T cells in the blood. Sequencing, confined to only one tumor region, leaves heterogeneity possible. In adjacent lung, a median roughly 58 of the top 100 tumor clones were found.

This clonotype was obtained from a man between 40 and 70 years old with stage I squamous cell lung carcinoma. The rearrangement links TRBV11-2 to TRBJ2-7, with D perhaps TRBD2 (6 bases). The sample in question was peripheral blood, obtained before any cancer treatment. This chain's CDR3 is CASSLVKGRRDAYEQYF. The CDR3 DNA follows: TGTGCCAGCAGCTTAGTAAAGGGAAGGAGGGATGCCTACGAGCAGTACTTC.